The 32 T cell receptor beta chains below all came from one sample that was sequenced in a study of identifying expanded T cells in peripheral blood. Clones were sequenced by immunoSEQ multiplex PCR, and TCRdb holds only the in-frame ones, with some missing. Here the sample spans about 90,000 clones, approximately 81% being singletons. Input material: blood. Source of these receptors: a person aged 18-70 years in good health.

A word on this clone: Its ends do not fully match the called genes, so a read error is possible. The V gene is TRBV6-1, the J gene TRBJ1-5; maybe TRBD1 (6 bases). The CDR3 consists of 15 residues. The germline gives CDR1 MNHNS, CDR2 SASEGT. CDR3 nucleotide sequence: TGTGCCATCAGTGAGGGGGAGATTCCTTTAGAGCCCCAGCATTTT. It encodes CAISEGEIPLEPQHF.

The chain couples TRBV5-4 to TRBJ2-3; 12 bases are a match to TRBD2. The germline V gene encodes CDR1 SGHNT and CDR2 YYREEE (reference sequence). The trim removed 2 bases at V and 2 bases at J, leaving 6 bases unmatched. There are 17 residues in the CDR3. The DNA for the CDR3 is TGTGCCAGCAGCTTAAAGGGACTAGCGGGTTACACAGATACGCAGTATTTT. Its protein product is CASSLKGLAGYTDTQYF.

The chain recombines TRBV7-3 with TRBJ2-2; D is possibly TRBD1 (5 bases). The CDR3 covers 14 residues. Looked up from germline, CDR1 is SGHTA and CDR2 is FQGTGA. V was pared by 1 base and J by 5 bases, with 8 bases between. The CDR3, as DNA: TGTGCCAGCAGCTTAAGGCCAGGGACCGGGGAGCTGTTTTTT. This gives the protein CASSLRPGTGELFF. The complete variable domain, with remaining parts taken from reference TRBV7-3 and TRBJ2-2, reads GAGVSQTPSNKVTEKGKYVELRCDPISGHTALYWYRQSLGQGPEFLIYFQGTGAADDSGLPNDRFFAVRPEGSVSTLKIQRTERGDSAVYLCASSLRPGTGELFFGEGSRLTVL.

J is TRBJ2-5 and V is TRBV19, with TRBD1 identical over 8 bases. V was clipped by 5 bases and J by 4 bases; unmatched bases: 9. In germline, CDR1 is LNHDA, CDR2 SQIVND (reference sequence). The CDR3 is 15 residues long. The CDR3 is CASSPLGQGGETQYF. CDR3 DNA sequence: TGTGCCAGTAGTCCTCTCGGACAGGGTGGAGAGACCCAGTACTTC.

This clone is a singleton in its sample. The chain joins TRBV6-5 to TRBJ2-7; D not resolved. V was shortened by 6 bases and J by 0 bases, with 15 bases between the two germline ends. Germline CDR1 MNHEY, CDR2 SVGAGI. This CDR3 is 15 amino acids long. In nucleotides, the CDR3 is TGTGCCAGCAGAACGGGCAGTACGAGCTCCTACGAGCAGTACTTC. It is translated as CASRTGSTSSYEQYF.

This sequence joins TRBV6-6 and TRBJ1-2; D ambiguous. The germline gives CDR1 MNHNY, CDR2 SVGAGI (reference sequence). This CDR3 has 13 residues. V lost 7 bases and J lost 4, with 13 bases in between. In DNA, the CDR3 is TGTGCCAGCAAATCGACGGGTTTCTATGGCTACACCTTC. It is translated as CASKSTGFYGYTF.

The chain combines TRBV10-3 with TRBJ2-7; D ambiguous. Trimming stripped 0 bases from V and 5 bases from J, with 8 bases between. CDR1 ENHRY and CDR2 SYGVKD come from the germline V gene. The CDR3 contains 13 residues. CDR3 in DNA: TGTGCCATCAGTGAGTCTGGAGACGACGAGCAGTACTTC. Translated, it gives CAISESGDDEQYF.

The genes are TRBV30 and TRBJ2-7, with D perhaps matching TRBD2 (5 bases). The V gene lost 5 bases and the J gene lost 3 bases, with 8 bases spanning the gap. Germline lookup yields CDR1 GTSNPN and CDR2 SVGIG (reference sequence). This CDR3 comprises 11 residues. DNA of the CDR3: TGTGCCTGGGCACTAGACTACGAGCAGTACTTC. It specifies CAWALDYEQYF.

The V and J genes are TRBV5-1 and TRBJ1-2; D gene ambiguous. The V gene's germline CDR1 is SGHRS and CDR2 YFSETQ. Trimming left V 4 bases short and J 4 bases short, with 8 bases between. The CDR3 has 12 amino acids. Written as DNA, the CDR3 is TGCGCCAGCAGCCCGTACCGCTATGGCTACACCTTC. Residues: CASSPYRYGYTF.

The J gene is TRBJ2-1, the V gene TRBV15; the match to TRBD1 covers 8 bases. The V and J ends lost 1 base and 7 bases, in that order; junction bases with no gene match: 0. CDR3 size: 13 residues. Germline V gene sequence: CDR1 LNHNV, CDR2 YYDKDF (reference sequence). The CDR3 sequence: CATSRGQGNEQFF. The CDR3 DNA follows: TGTGCCACCAGCAGAGGACAGGGGAATGAGCAGTTCTTC.

V gene TRBV6-1 combines with J gene TRBJ1-5; TRBD1 matches at 9 bases. The V gene's germline CDR1 is MNHNS and CDR2 SASEGT. The V gene end was trimmed by 8 bases and the J gene end by 9 bases; junction bases not matched to a gene: 11. The CDR3 has 14 amino acids. CDR3 sequence (DNA): TGTGCCAGCGCCCGGGACAGGGTCCCTCGGCCCCAGCATTTT. This gives the protein CASARDRVPRPQHF.

V usage is TRBV2 and J usage is TRBJ1-1; D not resolved. The CDR3 extends over 13 amino acids. Trimming shortened V by 7 bases and J by 5 bases, and 14 bases separated the two germline ends. The germline V gene has CDR1 SNHLY and CDR2 FYNNEI. The CDR3 loop reads CASTTPPRTEAFF. The CDR3 coding sequence is TGTGCCAGCACGACCCCCCCGAGGACTGAAGCTTTCTTT.

This chain joins TRBV21-1 and TRBJ2-7. TRBV21-1 is flagged as a pseudogene. The CDR3 contains 15 residues. In DNA, the CDR3 is TGTGCCAGCAGCTTCCGGGACCCGAATCCGTACGAGCAGTACTTC. Translated: CASSFRDPNPYEQYF.

Remarks on this clone: Other DNA sequences within the sample encode an identical CDR3. The chain carries TRBV6-5 and TRBJ1-1; D gene uncertain. Trimming stripped 8 bases from V and 4 bases from J, with 8 bases between. CDR1 is MNHEY, CDR2 SVGAGI, per germline. The CDR3 runs to 11 residues. CDR3 sequence: CASRGGTEAFF. The CDR3 region has the DNA TGTGCCAGCCGGGGAGGCACTGAAGCTTTCTTT.

The chain is built from TRBV7-9 and TRBJ2-7; 8 nucleotides align to TRBD2. With 1 base clipped from V and 7 bases from J, the junction kept 6 bases outside the gene matches. The CDR3 runs 14 residues. In germline, CDR1 is SEHNR, CDR2 FQNEAQ (reference sequence). DNA for the CDR3: TGTGCCAGCAGCTTAGTTCTCCTAGCGGGTGAGCAGTACTTC. Amino acids: CASSLVLLAGEQYF.

The V gene is TRBV6-6, the J gene TRBJ1-5, with 7 bases aligning to TRBD1. This CDR3 has 14 residues. Losses at the gene ends were 7 bases for V and 4 bases for J; bases not matched to a gene: 7. Looked up from germline, CDR1 is MNHNY and CDR2 is SVGAGI (reference sequence). CDR3 region: CASNPTTGNQPQHF. The CDR3 coding sequence is TGTGCCAGCAACCCAACGACAGGGAATCAGCCCCAGCATTTT.

The gene calls are TRBV20-1 and TRBJ1-1; 8 bases line up with TRBD1. J was trimmed by 14 bases and V by 5 bases; bases with no gene match: 10. The CDR3 sequence is 11 residues long. Germline V gene sequence: CDR1 DFQATT, CDR2 SNEGSKA (reference sequence). CDR3 sequence (DNA): TGCAGTGCTCGGACAGGGACTCTACGATTCTTT. Amino acids: CSARTGTLRFF.

The CDR3 sequence is CASSYGSGGGDTQYF. The CDR3, as DNA: TGTGCCAGCAGTTACGGTTCAGGGGGCGGTGATACGCAGTATTTT. V is TRBV6-5 and J is TRBJ2-3; 8 bases are shared with TRBD1. Trimming removed 2 bases from V and 6 bases from J; junction bases left unmatched: 7. Germline CDR1 MNHEY, CDR2 SVGAGI. The CDR3 contains 15 residues.

The genes are TRBV7-2 and TRBJ2-1, with 9 bases that match TRBD1. Looked up from germline, CDR1 is SGHTA and CDR2 is FQGNSA. The CDR3 totals 16 residues. J lost 8 bases, V lost 0 bases, and 8 bases had no gene match. CDR3 sequence reads: CASSLAPGQGGDEQFF. In nucleotides, the CDR3 is TGTGCCAGCAGCTTAGCACCGGGACAGGGTGGCGATGAGCAGTTCTTC.

This clone was counted a few times. The rearrangement uses TRBV10-1 and TRBJ1-2; no clear D gene. The V end was cut by 4 bases, the J end by 6 bases, with 6 bases between. Germline V CDR1 and CDR2: WNHNN, SYGVQD (reference sequence). The CDR3 runs 11 residues. The CDR3 DNA sequence: TGCGCCAGCAGTGGTGGGAATGGCTACACCTTC. Encoded protein: CASSGGNGYTF.

The CDR3 loop is CASSLQSAYEQFF. CDR3 coding DNA: TGTGCCAGCAGCTTACAATCGGCGTATGAGCAGTTCTTC. The rearrangement links TRBV7-9 to TRBJ2-1; D is unresolved. The CDR3 is made up of 13 amino acids. Germline V gives CDR1 SEHNR, CDR2 FQNEAQ (reference sequence). Trimming cost V 2 bases and J 8 bases, with 10 bases left between them.

This clone was detected only a few times. The chain recombines TRBV7-6 with TRBJ2-3; D assignment may be TRBD1 or TRBD2 (6 bases each). With 4 bases removed from V and 3 bases from J, the gap between germline ends came to 11 bases. The CDR3 spans 14 residues. CDR1 is SGHVS, CDR2 FNYEAQ, per germline. The CDR3 spells CASSSEGGTDTQYF. As DNA, the CDR3 is TGTGCCAGCAGCTCCGAGGGGGGAACAGATACGCAGTATTTT. Looking up the rest from reference TRBV7-6 and TRBJ2-3 gives the full variable domain: GAGVSQSPRYKVTKRGQDVALRCDPISGHVSLYWYRQALGQGPEFLTYFNYEAQQDKSGLPNDRFSAERPEGSISTLTIQRTEQRDSAMYRCASSSEGGTDTQYFGPGTRLTVL.

The rearrangement joins TRBV30 to TRBJ2-3; no clear D gene. The ends were cut back, 2 bases at V and 6 bases at J, with 9 bases in the middle. The CDR3 loop spans 12 amino acids. The germline CDR1 and CDR2 sequences are GTSNPN and SVGIG (reference sequence). CDR3 loop: CAWSQATDTQYF. The CDR3 coding sequence is TGTGCCTGGAGTCAAGCCACCGATACGCAGTATTTT.

This chain uses TRBV25-1 with TRBJ2-7; D is uncertain. V was pared by 2 bases and J by 4 bases, with 9 bases between. Per germline, CDR1 MGHDK and CDR2 SYGVNS. The CDR3 totals 13 residues. Written as DNA, the CDR3 is TGTGCCAGCAGTGAAGCCTACACTTACGAGCAGTACTTC. Its translation is CASSEAYTYEQYF.

This sequence joins TRBV2 and TRBJ2-6, with D possibly being TRBD1 (6 bases). The CDR3 is 16 amino acids. The V gene lost 6 bases and the J gene lost 2 bases, with 14 bases spanning the gap. CDR1 SNHLY and CDR2 FYNNEI come from the germline V gene. CDR3 coding DNA: TGTGCCAGCAGCCCCACCCACAGGGCTGGGGCCAACGTCCTGACTTTC. Its translation: CASSPTHRAGANVLTF. The variable domain in full, completed from reference TRBV2 and TRBJ2-6, reads EPEVTQTPSHQVTQMGQEVILRCVPISNHLYFYWYRQILGQKVEFLVSFYNNEISEKSEIFDDQFSVERPDGSNFTLKIRSTKLEDSAMYFCASSPTHRAGANVLTFGAGSRLTVL.

The gene calls are TRBV9 and TRBJ2-3; the D gene is possibly TRBD1 (6 bases). Trimming stripped 5 bases from V and 6 bases from J, with 16 bases between. The CDR3 is made up of 14 amino acids. Germline V gene data show CDR1 as SGDLS and CDR2 as YYNGEE. CDR3 in amino acids: CASSFWGLGDTQYF. CDR3 sequence (DNA): TGTGCCAGCAGTTTTTGGGGGCTGGGTGATACGCAGTATTTT.

As DNA, the CDR3 is TGTGCCAGCAGAACAACGGGCAGTGAAGCTTTCTTT. Residues: CASRTTGSEAFF. This chain connects TRBV27 to TRBJ1-1, with D unresolved. There are 12 residues in the CDR3. In germline, CDR1 is MNHEY, CDR2 SMNVEV (reference sequence). Between the trimmed V and J ends, which lost 6 bases and 7 bases, there was a span of 12 bases.

The CDR3 loop reads CAWVLGASTDTQYF. CDR3 DNA sequence: TGTGCCTGGGTCCTGGGGGCTAGCACAGATACGCAGTATTTT. The genes are TRBV30 and TRBJ2-3; tentative D call: TRBD1 (6 bases). The V end was cut by 5 bases, the J end by 0 bases, with 12 bases between. The CDR3 runs 14 residues. Germline CDR1 and CDR2: GTSNPN and SVGIG (reference sequence).

V is TRBV7-2 and J is TRBJ1-5; a possible D gene is TRBD1 (5 bases). Germline CDR1 is SGHTA and CDR2 is FQGNSA. Trimming took 6 bases from V and 6 from J, leaving 12 bases between them. This CDR3 comprises 13 residues. Here the CDR3 reads CASSKQGGQPQHF. The CDR3 DNA follows: TGTGCCAGCAGTAAGCAGGGCGGTCAGCCCCAGCATTTT.

This clone appeared once. The chain recombines TRBV30 with TRBJ2-7; no clear D. The CDR3 is 11 residues long. The V end was cut by 2 bases, the J end by 6 bases, with 8 bases between. The germline V gene encodes CDR1 GTSNPN and CDR2 SVGIG (reference sequence). CDR3 loop: CAWSPGFEQYF. CDR3 in DNA: TGTGCCTGGAGTCCAGGATTCGAGCAGTACTTC.

This CDR3 is CASSQATGQGSPNTF. CDR3 in DNA: TGCGCCAGCAGCCAAGCGACGGGACAGGGTAGTCCCAACACCTTC. The chain has TRBV4-3 and TRBJ1-2, with 9 bases that match TRBD1. Per germline, CDR1 LGHNA and CDR2 YSLEER. The junction had 12 bases not matched to a gene; V was cut back by 1 base and J by 12 bases. The length of the CDR3 is 15 residues.

Remarks on this clone: One base away lies a much larger clone, so this may be a sequencing read error. The V and J genes are TRBV6-1 and TRBJ2-2; D not certain. The V end lost 1 base, the J end lost 3 bases, and 3 bases lay between the germline ends. The CDR3 runs to 13 residues. The germline V gene encodes CDR1 MNHNS and CDR2 SASEGT. The chain's CDR3 is CASSEGYTGELFF. The DNA of the CDR3 is TGTGCCAGCAGTGAAGGGTACACCGGGGAGCTGTTTTTT.